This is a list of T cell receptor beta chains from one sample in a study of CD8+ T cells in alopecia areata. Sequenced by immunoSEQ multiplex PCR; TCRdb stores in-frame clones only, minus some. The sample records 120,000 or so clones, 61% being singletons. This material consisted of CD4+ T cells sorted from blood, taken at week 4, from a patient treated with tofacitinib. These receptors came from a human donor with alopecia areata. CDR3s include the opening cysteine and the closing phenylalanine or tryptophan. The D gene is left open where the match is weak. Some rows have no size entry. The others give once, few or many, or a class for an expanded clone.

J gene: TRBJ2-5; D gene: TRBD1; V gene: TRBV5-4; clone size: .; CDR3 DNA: TGTGCCAGCAGCTTGGAAGGGGGCCCCCAAGAGACCCAGTACTTC; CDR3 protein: CASSLEGGPQETQYF
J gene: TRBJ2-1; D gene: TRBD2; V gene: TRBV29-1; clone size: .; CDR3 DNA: TGCAGCGTTGCGGGGGGACTACGTAGGCAGCAGTTCTTC; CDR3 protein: CSVAGGLRRQQFF
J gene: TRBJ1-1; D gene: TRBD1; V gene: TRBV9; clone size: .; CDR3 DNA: TGTGCCAGCAGCGTAGATCAGGGGGCTGAAGCTTTCTTT; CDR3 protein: CASSVDQGAEAFF
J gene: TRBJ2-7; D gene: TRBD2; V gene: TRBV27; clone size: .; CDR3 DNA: TGTGCCAGCAGTTCCCCCGCGCGGGGGGGACACTACGAGCAGTACTTC; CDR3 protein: CASSSPARGGHYEQYF
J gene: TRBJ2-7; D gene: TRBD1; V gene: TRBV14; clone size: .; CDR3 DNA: TGTGCCAGCAGCCAAGTCGTCAATGACAGGGGGCGCTTCGAGCAGTACTTC; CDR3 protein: CASSQVVNDRGRFEQYF
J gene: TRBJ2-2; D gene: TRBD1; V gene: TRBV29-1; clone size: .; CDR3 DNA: TGCAGCGTTTGGGACAGGGGTAACACCGGGGAGCTGTTTTTT; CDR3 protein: CSVWDRGNTGELFF
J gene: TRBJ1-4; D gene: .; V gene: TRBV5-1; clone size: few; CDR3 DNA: TGCGCCAGCAGCTTGGATGTCGGACCTAATGAAAAACTGTTTTTT; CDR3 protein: CASSLDVGPNEKLFF
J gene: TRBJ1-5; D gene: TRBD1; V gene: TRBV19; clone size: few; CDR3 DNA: TGTGCCTCGACAGGGCGCGATCAGCCCCAGCATTTT; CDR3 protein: CASTGRDQPQHF
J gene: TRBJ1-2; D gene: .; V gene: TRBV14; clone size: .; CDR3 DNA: TGTGCCAGCAGCCAAAGAACCGGGACGGTCAACTATGGCTACACCTTC; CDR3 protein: CASSQRTGTVNYGYTF
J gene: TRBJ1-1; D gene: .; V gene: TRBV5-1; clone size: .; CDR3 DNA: TGCGCCAGCAGCCCCACGGGCGGGAACACTGAAGCTTTCTTT; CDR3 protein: CASSPTGGNTEAFF
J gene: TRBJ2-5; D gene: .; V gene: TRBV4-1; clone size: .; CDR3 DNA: TGCGCCAGCAGCCAAGTAACAATTCAAGAGACCCAGTACTTC; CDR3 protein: CASSQVTIQETQYF
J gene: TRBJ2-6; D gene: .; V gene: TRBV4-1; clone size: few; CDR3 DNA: TGCGCCAGCAGCCAAGCTCCGGCAGGGGCCTCTGGGGCCAACGTCCTGACTTTC; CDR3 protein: CASSQAPAGASGANVLTF
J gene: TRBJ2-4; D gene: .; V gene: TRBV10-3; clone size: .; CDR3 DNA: TGTGCCATCAGTGACGAGCGGGTATTCCAGTACTTC; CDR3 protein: CAISDERVFQYF
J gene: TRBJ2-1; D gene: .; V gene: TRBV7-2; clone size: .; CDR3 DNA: TGTGCCAGCAGCTTAGCTGGAGGGGGCGCGATCAATGAGCAGTTCTTC; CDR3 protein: CASSLAGGGAINEQFF
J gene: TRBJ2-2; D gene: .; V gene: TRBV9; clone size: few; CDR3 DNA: TGTGCCAGCAGCCCCCGTGGGTCAGAAAACACCGGGGAGCTGTTTTTT; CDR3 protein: CASSPRGSENTGELFF
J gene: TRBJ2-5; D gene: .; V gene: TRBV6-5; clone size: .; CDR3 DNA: TGTGCCAGCAGTCTTAGCATACACGGGGAGACCCAGTACTTC; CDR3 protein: CASSLSIHGETQYF
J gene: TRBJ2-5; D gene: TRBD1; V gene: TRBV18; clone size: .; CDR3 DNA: TGTGCCAGCTCACCTCCATGGGACAGAGATCAAGAGACCCAGTACTTC; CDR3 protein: CASSPPWDRDQETQYF
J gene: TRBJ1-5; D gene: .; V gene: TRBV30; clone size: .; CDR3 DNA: TGTGCCTGGACCCTAAGGGGGGGAAATCAGCCCCAGCATTTT; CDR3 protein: CAWTLRGGNQPQHF
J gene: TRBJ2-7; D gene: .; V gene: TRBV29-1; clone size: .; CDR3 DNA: TGCAGCTTCCGGGACAACTCCTACGAGCAGTACTTC; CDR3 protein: CSFRDNSYEQYF
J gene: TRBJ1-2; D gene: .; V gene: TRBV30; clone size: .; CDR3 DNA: TGTGCCTGGATGGGGGGGAACTATGGCTACACCTTC; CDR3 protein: CAWMGGNYGYTF
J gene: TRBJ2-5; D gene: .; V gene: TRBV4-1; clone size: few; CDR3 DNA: TGCGCCAGCAGCCAATACAGCCAGGTCCAAGAGACCCAGTACTTC; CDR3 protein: CASSQYSQVQETQYF
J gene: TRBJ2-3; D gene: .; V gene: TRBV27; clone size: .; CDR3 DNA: TGTGCCAGCAGTTTTGGGGATCCAACGAGGGCGCAGTATTTT; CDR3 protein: CASSFGDPTRAQYF
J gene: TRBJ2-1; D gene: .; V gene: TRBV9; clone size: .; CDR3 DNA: TGTGCCAGCAGCGTAGTTCCCCACAATGAGCAGTTCTTC; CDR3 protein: CASSVVPHNEQFF
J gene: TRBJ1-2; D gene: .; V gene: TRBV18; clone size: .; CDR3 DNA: TGTGCCAGCTCACCACCGCAGGGGTATGGCTACACCTTC; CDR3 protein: CASSPPQGYGYTF
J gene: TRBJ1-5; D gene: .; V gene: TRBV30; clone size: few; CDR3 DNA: TGTGCCTGGAGTGTACGGGCAGGGGTAAGGGGTCAGCCCCAGCATTTT; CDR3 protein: CAWSVRAGVRGQPQHF
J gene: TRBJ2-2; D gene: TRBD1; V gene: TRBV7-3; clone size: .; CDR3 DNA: TGTGCCAGCAGCCCGCAGGGGGAGAACGGGGAGCTGTTTTTT; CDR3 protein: CASSPQGENGELFF
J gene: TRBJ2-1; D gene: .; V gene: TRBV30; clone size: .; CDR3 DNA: TGTGCCTGGAGCCCTCCCGGGGGTGATTACAATGAGCAGTTCTTC; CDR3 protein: CAWSPPGGDYNEQFF
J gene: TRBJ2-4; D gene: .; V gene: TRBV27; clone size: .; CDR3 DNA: TGTGCCAGCAGTTACGAAGACATTCAGTACTTC; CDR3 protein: CASSYEDIQYF
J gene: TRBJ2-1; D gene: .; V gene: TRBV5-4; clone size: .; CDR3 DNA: TGTGCCAGCAGCGCTCGATACAATGAGCAGTTCTTC; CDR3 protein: CASSARYNEQFF
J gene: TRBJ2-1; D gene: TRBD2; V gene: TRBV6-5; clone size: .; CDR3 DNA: TGTGCCAGCAGCCAACAGCGGGGGGGCATCAATGAGCAGTTCTTC; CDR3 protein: CASSQQRGGINEQFF
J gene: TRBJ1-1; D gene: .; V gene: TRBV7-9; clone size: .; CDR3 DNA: TGTGCCAGCAGCTTCCTCCGAAGGAGCACTGAAGCTTTCTTT; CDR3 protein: CASSFLRRSTEAFF
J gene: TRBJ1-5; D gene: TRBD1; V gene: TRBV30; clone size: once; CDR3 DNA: TGTGCCTGGACATCGACAGGGGACAGTCAGCCCCAGCATTTT; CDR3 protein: CAWTSTGDSQPQHF
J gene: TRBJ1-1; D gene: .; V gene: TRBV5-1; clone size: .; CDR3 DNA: TGCGCCAGCACCCAAACTGGCGGAACTGAAGCTTTCTTT; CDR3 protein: CASTQTGGTEAFF
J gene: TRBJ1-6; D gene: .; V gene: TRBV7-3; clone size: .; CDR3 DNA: TGTGCCAGCAGCTCGCGACACAGCCGGGATTCACCCCTCCACTTT; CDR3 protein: CASSSRHSRDSPLHF
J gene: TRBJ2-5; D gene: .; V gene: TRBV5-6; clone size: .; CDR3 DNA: TGTGCCAGCAGCCGTGTCACAGGGACTCAAGAGACCCAGTACTTC; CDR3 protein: CASSRVTGTQETQYF